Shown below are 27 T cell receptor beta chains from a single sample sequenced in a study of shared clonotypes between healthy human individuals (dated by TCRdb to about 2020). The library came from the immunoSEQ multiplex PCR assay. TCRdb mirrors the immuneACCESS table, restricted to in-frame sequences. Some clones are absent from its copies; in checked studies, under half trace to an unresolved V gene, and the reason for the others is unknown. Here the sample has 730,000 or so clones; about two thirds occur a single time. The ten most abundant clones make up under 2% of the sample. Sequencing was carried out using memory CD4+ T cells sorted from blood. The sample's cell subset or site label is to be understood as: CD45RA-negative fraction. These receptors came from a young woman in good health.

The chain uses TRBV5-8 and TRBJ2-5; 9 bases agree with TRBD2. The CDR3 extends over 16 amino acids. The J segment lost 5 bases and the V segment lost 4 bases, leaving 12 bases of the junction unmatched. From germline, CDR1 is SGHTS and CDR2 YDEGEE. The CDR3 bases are TGTGCCAGCAGCCAAGTCTCTAGCGGGACTGGGGAGACCCAGTACTTC. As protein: CASSQVSSGTGETQYF.

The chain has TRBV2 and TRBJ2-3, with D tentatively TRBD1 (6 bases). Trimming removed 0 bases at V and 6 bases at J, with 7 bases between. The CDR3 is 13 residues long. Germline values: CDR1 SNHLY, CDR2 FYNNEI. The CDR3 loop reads CASSEAQGDTQYF. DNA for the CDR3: TGTGCCAGCAGTGAAGCACAGGGTGATACGCAGTATTTT.

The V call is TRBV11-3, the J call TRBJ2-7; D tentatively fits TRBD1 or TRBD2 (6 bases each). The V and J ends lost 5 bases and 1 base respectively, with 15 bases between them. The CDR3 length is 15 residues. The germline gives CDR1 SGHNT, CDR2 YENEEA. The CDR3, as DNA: TGTGCCAGCAGCACGCCTGAGGGGGGATCCTACGAGCAGTACTTC. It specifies CASSTPEGGSYEQYF.

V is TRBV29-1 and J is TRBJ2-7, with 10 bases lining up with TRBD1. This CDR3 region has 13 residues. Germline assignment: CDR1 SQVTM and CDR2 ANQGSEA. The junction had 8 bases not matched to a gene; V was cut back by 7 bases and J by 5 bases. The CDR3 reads CSGTTGGPDEQYF. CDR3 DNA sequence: TGCAGCGGTACGACAGGGGGCCCCGACGAGCAGTACTTC.

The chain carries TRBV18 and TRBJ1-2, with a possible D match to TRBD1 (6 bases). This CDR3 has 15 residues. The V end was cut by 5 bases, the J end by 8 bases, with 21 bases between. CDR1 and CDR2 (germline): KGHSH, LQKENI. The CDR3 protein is CASSSSEDSSWGYTF. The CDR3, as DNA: TGTGCCAGCTCATCCTCCGAGGACAGCTCTTGGGGCTACACCTTC.

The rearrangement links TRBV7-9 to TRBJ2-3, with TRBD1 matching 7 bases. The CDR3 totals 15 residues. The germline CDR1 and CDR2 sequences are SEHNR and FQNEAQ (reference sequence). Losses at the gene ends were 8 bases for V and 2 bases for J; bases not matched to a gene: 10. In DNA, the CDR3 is TGTGCCAGCGGCACTTCAGGGGGTTTCACAGATACGCAGTATTTT. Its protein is CASGTSGGFTDTQYF. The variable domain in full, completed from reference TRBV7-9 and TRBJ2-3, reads DTGVSQNPRHKITKRGQNVTFRCDPISEHNRLYWYRQTLGQGPEFLTYFQNEAQLEKSRLLSDRFSAERPKGSFSTLEIQRTEQGDSAMYLCASGTSGGFTDTQYFGPGTRLTVL.

CDR3 sequence: CASSGLAANSYNEQFF. CDR3 in DNA: TGTGCCAGCAGCGGGTTAGCGGCAAACTCCTACAATGAGCAGTTCTTC. The rearrangement uses TRBV11-2 and TRBJ2-1; D perhaps matches TRBD2 (6 bases). The germline CDR1 and CDR2 sequences are SGHAT and FQNNGV. V was clipped by 5 bases and J by 0 bases, with 14 bases between them. The CDR3 consists of 16 residues.

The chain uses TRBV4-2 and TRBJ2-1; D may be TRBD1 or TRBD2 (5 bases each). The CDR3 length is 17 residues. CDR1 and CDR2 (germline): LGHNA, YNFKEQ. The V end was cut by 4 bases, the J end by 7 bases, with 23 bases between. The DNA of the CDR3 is TGTGCCAGCAGCCCTGGGACCAGGGTAATGGTTGGGAATGAGCAGTTCTTC. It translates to CASSPGTRVMVGNEQFF.

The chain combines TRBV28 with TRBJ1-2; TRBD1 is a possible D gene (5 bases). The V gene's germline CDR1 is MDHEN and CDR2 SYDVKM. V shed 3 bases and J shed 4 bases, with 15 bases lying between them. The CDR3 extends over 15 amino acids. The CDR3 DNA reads TGTGCCAGCAGTTTCTCGGGGGTACTAGGCTATGGCTACACCTTC. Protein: CASSFSGVLGYGYTF.

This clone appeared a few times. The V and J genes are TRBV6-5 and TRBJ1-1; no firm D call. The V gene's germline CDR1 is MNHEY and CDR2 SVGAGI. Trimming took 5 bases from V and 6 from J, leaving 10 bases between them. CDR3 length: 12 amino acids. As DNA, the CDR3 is TGTGCCAGCAGTGCTCGTACTTCTGAAGCTTTCTTT. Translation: CASSARTSEAFF.

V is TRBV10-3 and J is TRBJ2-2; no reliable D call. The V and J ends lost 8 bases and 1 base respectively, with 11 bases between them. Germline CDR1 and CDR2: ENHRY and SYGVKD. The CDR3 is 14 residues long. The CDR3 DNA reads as TGTGCCATCCGTTCGTCGGGGAACACCGGGGAGCTGTTTTTT. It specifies CAIRSSGNTGELFF.

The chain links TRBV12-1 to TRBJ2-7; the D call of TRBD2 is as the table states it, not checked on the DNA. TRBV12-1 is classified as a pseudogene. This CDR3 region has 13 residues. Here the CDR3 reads CARQASETYEQYF. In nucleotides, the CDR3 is TGTGCCAGGCAGGCTAGCGAAACCTACGAGCAGTACTTC.

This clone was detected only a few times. CDR3 nucleotides: TGTGCCAGCAGGGGGACAGGGGGCGCCGAGCAGTACTTC. Translating it yields CASRGTGGAEQYF. This rearrangement joins TRBV27 to TRBJ2-7; the match to TRBD1 covers 12 bases. The V and J ends lost 6 bases and 6 bases, in that order; junction bases with no gene match: 3. CDR3 length equals 13 residues. In germline, CDR1 is MNHEY, CDR2 SMNVEV (reference sequence).

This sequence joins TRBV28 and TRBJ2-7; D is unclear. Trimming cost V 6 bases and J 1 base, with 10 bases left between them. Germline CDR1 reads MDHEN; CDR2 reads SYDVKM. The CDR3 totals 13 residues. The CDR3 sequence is CASRKADSYEQYF. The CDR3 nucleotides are TGTGCCAGCAGAAAAGCCGATTCCTACGAGCAGTACTTC.

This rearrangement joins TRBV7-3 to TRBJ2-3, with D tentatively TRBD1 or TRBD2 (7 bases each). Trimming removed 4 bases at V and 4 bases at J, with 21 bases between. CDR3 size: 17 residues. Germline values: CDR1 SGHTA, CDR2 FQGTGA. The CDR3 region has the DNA TGTGCCAGCAGCTCAAACCCGACAGGGAGGGGCTCAGATACGCAGTATTTT. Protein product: CASSSNPTGRGSDTQYF.

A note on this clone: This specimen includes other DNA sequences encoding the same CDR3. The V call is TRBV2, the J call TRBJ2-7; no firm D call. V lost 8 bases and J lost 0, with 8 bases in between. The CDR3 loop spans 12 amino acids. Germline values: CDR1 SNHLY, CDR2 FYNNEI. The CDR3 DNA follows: TGTGCCAGCTCGAGGAGCTCCTACGAGCAGTACTTC. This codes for CASSRSSYEQYF.

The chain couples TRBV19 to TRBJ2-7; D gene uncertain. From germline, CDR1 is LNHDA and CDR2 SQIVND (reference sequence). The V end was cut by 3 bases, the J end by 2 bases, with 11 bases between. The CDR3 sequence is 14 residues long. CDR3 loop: CASSIPLVTYEQYF. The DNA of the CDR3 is TGTGCCAGTAGTATCCCATTAGTCACCTACGAGCAGTACTTC.

CDR3 loop: CASSSRGPTEAFF. The CDR3 nucleotides are TGTGCCAGCAGTTCCAGGGGGCCCACTGAAGCTTTCTTT. The genes are TRBV27 and TRBJ1-1, with 8 bases that match TRBD1. The V segment lost 4 bases and the J segment 4 bases; nucleotides outside the gene matches: 2. Germline V gives CDR1 MNHEY, CDR2 SMNVEV (reference sequence). The CDR3 is made up of 13 amino acids.

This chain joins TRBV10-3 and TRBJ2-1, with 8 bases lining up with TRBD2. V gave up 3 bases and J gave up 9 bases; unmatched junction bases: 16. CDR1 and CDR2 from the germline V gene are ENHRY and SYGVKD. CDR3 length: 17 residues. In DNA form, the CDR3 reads TGTGCCATCAGTGATAGGGGCGTGGGGCGGGAGGTTGGTGAGCAGTTCTTC. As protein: CAISDRGVGREVGEQFF.

The CDR3 is CASSLESDEQFF. CDR3 nucleotide sequence: TGTGCCAGCAGCTTGGAAAGCGATGAGCAGTTCTTC. The rearrangement joins TRBV5-4 to TRBJ2-1; D gene ambiguous. From germline, CDR1 is SGHNT and CDR2 YYREEE (reference sequence). The ends were cut back, 0 bases at V and 8 bases at J, with 6 bases in the middle. This CDR3 spans 12 amino acids. Complete variable domain (other parts from reference TRBV5-4 and TRBJ2-1): ETGVTQSPTHLIKTRGQQVTLRCSSQSGHNTVSWYQQALGQGPQFIFQYYREEENGRGNFPPRFSGLQFPNYSSELNVNALELDDSALYLCASSLESDEQFFGPGTRLTVL.

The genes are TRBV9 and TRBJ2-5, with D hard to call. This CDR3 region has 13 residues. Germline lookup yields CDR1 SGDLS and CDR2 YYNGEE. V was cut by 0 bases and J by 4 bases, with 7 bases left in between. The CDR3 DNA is TGTGCCAGCAGCGTAGGATACACAGAGACCCAGTACTTC. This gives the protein CASSVGYTETQYF.

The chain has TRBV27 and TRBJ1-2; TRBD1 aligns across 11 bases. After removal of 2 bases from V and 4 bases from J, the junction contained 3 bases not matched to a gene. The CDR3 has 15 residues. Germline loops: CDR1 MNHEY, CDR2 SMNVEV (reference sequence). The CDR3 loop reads CASSLTGTGGYGYTF. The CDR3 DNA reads TGTGCCAGCAGTTTAACAGGGACAGGGGGCTATGGCTACACCTTC.

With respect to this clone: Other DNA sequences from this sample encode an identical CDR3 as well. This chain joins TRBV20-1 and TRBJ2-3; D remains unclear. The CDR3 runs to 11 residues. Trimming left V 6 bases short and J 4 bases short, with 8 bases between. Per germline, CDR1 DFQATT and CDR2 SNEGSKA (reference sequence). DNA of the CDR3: TGCAGTGCCAGGCTAGCAGATACGCAGTATTTT. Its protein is CSARLADTQYF.

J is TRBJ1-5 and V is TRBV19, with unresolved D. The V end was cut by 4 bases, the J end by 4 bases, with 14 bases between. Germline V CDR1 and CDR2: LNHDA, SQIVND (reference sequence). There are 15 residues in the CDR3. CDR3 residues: CASSTLTGANQPQHF. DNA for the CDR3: TGTGCCAGTAGTACCCTTACGGGTGCTAATCAGCCCCAGCATTTT.

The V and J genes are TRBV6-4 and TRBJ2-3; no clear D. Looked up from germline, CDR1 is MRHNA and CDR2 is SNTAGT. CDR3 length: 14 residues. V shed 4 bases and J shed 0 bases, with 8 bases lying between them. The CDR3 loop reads CASSVSTSTDTQYF. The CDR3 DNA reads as TGTGCCAGCAGTGTCTCGACTAGCACAGATACGCAGTATTTT.

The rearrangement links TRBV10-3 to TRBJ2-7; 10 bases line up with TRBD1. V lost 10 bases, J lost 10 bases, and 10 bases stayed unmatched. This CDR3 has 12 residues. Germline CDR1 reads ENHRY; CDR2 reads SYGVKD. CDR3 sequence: CASRGGTGVQYF. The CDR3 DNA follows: TGTGCCAGCAGGGGGGGGACAGGGGTACAGTACTTC.

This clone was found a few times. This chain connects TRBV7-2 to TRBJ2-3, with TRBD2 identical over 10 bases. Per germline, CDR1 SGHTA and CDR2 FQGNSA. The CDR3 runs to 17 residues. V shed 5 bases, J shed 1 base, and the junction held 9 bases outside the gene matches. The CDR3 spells CASSKASGSRGTDTQYF. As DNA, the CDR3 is TGTGCCAGCAGCAAAGCTAGCGGGAGTAGGGGCACAGATACGCAGTATTTT. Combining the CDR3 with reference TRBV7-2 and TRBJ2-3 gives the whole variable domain GAGVSQSPSNKVTEKGKDVELRCDPISGHTALYWYRQSLGQGLEFLIYFQGNSAPDKSGLPSDRFSAERTGGSVSTLTIQRTQQEDSAVYLCASSKASGSRGTDTQYFGPGTRLTVL.